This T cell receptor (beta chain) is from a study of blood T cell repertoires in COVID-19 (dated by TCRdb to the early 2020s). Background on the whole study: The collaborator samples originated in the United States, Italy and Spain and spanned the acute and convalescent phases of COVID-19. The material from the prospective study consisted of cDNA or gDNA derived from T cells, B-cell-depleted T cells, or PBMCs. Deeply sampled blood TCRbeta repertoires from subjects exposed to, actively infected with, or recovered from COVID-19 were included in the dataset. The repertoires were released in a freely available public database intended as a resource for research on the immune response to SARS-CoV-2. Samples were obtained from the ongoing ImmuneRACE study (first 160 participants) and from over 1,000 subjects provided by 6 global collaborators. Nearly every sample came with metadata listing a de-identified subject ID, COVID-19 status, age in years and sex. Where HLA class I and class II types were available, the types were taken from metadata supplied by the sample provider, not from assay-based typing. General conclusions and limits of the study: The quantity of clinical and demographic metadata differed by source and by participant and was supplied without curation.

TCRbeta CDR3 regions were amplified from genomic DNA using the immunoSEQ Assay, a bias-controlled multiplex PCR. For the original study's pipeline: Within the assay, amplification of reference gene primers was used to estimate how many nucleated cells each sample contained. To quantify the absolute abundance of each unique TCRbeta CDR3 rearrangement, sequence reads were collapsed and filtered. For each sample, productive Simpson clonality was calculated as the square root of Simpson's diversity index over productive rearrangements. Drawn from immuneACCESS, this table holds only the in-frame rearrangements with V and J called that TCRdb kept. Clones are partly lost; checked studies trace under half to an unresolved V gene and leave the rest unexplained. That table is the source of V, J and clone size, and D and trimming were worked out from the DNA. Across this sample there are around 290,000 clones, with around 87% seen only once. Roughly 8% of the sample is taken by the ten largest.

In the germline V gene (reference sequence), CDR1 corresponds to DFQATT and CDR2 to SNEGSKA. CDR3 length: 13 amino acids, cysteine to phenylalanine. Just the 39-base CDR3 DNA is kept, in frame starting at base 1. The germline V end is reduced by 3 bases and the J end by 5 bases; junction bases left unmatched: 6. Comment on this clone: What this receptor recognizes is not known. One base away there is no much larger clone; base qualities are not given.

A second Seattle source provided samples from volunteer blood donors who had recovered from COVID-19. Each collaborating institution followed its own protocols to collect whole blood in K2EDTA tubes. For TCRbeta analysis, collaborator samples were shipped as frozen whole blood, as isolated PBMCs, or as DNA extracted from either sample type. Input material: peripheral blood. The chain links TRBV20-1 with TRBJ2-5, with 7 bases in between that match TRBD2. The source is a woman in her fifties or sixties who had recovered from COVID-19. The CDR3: CSASREGVETQYF. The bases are TGCAGTGCTAGTAGGGAGGGAGTCGAGACCCAGTACTTC.